Detailed here is one T cell receptor beta chain. This entry is derived from a study of blood T cell repertoires in COVID-19. Study-level background: Sources were T cells, B-cell-depleted T cells, or PBMCs; the material itself was cDNA or gDNA.

Profiling relied on immunoSEQ multiplex PCR, and the TCRdb table lists in-frame clones only, not all of them. The repertoire holds roughly 400,000 clones, just over 90% seen once, with about 0.83% in the top ten. Researchers sorted participants into cohorts using their self-reported clinical history. The V segment lost 2 bases and the J segment 6 bases; nucleotides outside the gene matches: 3. The CDR3 contains 13 residues. CDR1 is MNHEY, CDR2 SVGAGI, per germline. The rearrangement links TRBV6-5 to TRBJ1-1, with 7 bases aligning to TRBD1. Sequencing was carried out using PBMCs or T cells enriched from blood (not recorded which). This receptor was taken from a woman in her 40s who had been exposed to COVID-19. The CDR3 sequence is CASSYNTGAEAFF. The CDR3 region has the DNA TGTGCCAGCAGTTACAATACAGGGGCTGAAGCTTTCTTT.